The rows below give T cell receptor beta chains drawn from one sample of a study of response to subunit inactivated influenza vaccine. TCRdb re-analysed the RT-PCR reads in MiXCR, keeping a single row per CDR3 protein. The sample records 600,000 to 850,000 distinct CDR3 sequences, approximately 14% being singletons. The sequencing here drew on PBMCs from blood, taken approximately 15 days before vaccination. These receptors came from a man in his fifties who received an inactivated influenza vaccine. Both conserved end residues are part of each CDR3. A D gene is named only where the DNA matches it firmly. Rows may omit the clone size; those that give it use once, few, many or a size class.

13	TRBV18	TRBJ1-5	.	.	TGTGCCAGCTCACCAAATACCAATCAGCCCCAGCATTTT	CASSPNTNQPQHF
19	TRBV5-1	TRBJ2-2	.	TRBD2	TGCGCCAGCAGCTTGGCAACGGGACTAGCGGGGGTACCTTCCGGGGAGCTGTTTTTT	CASSLATGLAGVPSGELFF
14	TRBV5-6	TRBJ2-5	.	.	TGTGCCAGCAGCTTTTCGGGAACCCAAGAGACCCAGTACTTC	CASSFSGTQETQYF
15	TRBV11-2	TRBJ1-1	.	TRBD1	TGTGCCAGCAGCGGGCGACAGGGTTGGGACACTGAAGCTTTCTTT	CASSGRQGWDTEAFF
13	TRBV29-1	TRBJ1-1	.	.	TGCAGCGGTGGACAAGCACTGAACACTGAAGCTTTCTTT	CSGGQALNTEAFF
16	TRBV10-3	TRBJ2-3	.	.	TGTGCCATCAGGCCGAGCGGGTCTTGGGGCACAGATACGCAGTATTTT	CAIRPSGSWGTDTQYF
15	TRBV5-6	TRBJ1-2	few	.	TGTGCCAGCAGCCCCTTGTCAGGAGGCAACTATGGCTACACCTTC	CASSPLSGGNYGYTF
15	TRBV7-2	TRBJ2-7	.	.	TGTGCCAGCAGCGCATTGGGGGGGGGCCCCTACGAGCAGTACTTC	CASSALGGGPYEQYF
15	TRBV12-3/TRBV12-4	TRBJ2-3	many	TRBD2	TGTGCCAGCAGTGGAGGACTAGCGGGCCCAGATACGCAGTATTTT	CASSGGLAGPDTQYF
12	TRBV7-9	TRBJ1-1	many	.	TGTGCCAGCAGCTTAGTGGGGGAAGAAGCTTTCTTT	CASSLVGEEAFF
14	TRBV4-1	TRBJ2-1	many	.	TGCGCCAGCAGCCAAGAGGAGACTGTTCATGAGCAGTTCTTC	CASSQEETVHEQFF
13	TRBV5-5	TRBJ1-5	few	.	TGTGCCAGTCGATCAGGGCGCAATCAGCCCCAGCATTTT	CASRSGRNQPQHF
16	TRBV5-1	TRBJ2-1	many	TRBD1	TGCGCCAGCAGCCTCCGGACAGGGGGCATTGACAATGAGCAGTTCTTC	CASSLRTGGIDNEQFF
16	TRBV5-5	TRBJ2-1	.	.	TGTGCCAGCAGCTTTGTTCCCGGACCTACCTACAATGAGCAGTTCTTC	CASSFVPGPTYNEQFF